Here is one T cell receptor (beta chain) with its context. Its antigen remains unidentified. This record comes from a study of blood T cell dynamics during melanoma immunotherapy. Study overall: Patients with metastatic melanoma got pembrolizumab or nivolumab-ipilimumab as first-line care.

The time point denotes: week 3, after first cycle of checkpoint inhibitor. Apart from a couple of fast progressors, RECIST 1.1 response was judged 12 weeks post-infusion. Patients had no prior systemic cancer treatment, immunosuppressants or other active cancers. TCRdb keeps only in-frame clones here, not all; method: immunoSEQ multiplex PCR. The sample consists of about 11,000 clones, over 85% of them appearing once. Study results and limitations: Unlike progressors, later disease-control patients had W3 repertoires gaining clonality or diversity.

This CDR3 region has 14 residues. The germline CDR1 and CDR2 sequences are ENHRY and SYGVKD. With 6 bases removed from V and 7 bases from J, the gap between germline ends came to 18 bases. This receptor was obtained from a human donor with melanoma. The chain carries TRBV10-3 and TRBJ1-1; perhaps TRBD1 as D (5 bases). The sequencing here drew on blood, taken from a patient treated with checkpoint blockade. Here the CDR3 reads CAIRPDRFPHEAFF. CDR3 coding DNA: TGTGCCATCAGGCCCGACAGATTTCCTCATGAAGCTTTCTTT.